Listed below are T cell receptor beta chains from one sample, sequenced in a study of graft-versus-host responses after intestinal transplantation. The method was immunoSEQ multiplex PCR; TCRdb's version includes in-frame clones alone and lacks a portion of them. The data hold approximately 85,000 clones, with 90% to 95% observed a single time. These receptors' targets are unknown. Sample: unstimulated CD8+ T cells sorted from spleen or lymph node cells, taken before transplant. The receptors here all came from a human donor who was the organ donor for an intestinal transplant. Each CDR3 is given with its conserved first and last residue. Each record gives: clone size, J gene, V gene, D gene, CDR3 protein, CDR3 DNA. D genes are given only for firm matches. Clone size, where shown, is once, few, many, or a class for clones that have expanded.

size: -; J: TRBJ2-7; V: TRBV2; D: -; CDR3: CASSPTSDYPEQYF; DNA: TGTGCCAGCAGCCCAACCTCAGACTATCCAGAGCAGTACTTC
size: -; J: TRBJ2-5; V: TRBV6-6; D: -; CDR3: CASSYQRNGRETQYF; DNA: TGTGCCAGCAGTTACCAGAGGAATGGTAGGGAGACCCAGTACTTC
size: -; J: TRBJ2-5; V: TRBV5-6; D: TRBD2; CDR3: CASSLASSGVQETQYF; DNA: TGTGCCAGCAGCTTGGCGAGTAGCGGGGTTCAAGAGACCCAGTACTTC
size: -; J: TRBJ2-7; V: TRBV19; D: TRBD2; CDR3: CASGPSGVSYEQYF; DNA: TGTGCCAGTGGACCTAGCGGGGTTTCCTACGAGCAGTACTTC
size: -; J: TRBJ2-7; V: TRBV9; D: TRBD2; CDR3: CASILVWLAGGAYEQYF; DNA: TGTGCCAGCATCTTAGTTTGGCTAGCGGGGGGGGCCTACGAGCAGTACTTC
size: few; J: TRBJ2-7; V: TRBV30; D: TRBD1; CDR3: CAWGQTGSGEQYF; DNA: TGTGCCTGGGGGCAGACAGGGTCCGGCGAGCAGTACTTC
size: -; J: TRBJ2-3; V: TRBV4-3; D: -; CDR3: CASSQGVGADTQYF; DNA: TGCGCCAGCAGCCAAGGGGTGGGGGCGGATACGCAGTATTTT
size: -; J: TRBJ1-5; V: TRBV28; D: -; CDR3: CASTDGQLRVQPQHF; DNA: TGTGCCAGCACCGACGGGCAGCTCAGGGTTCAGCCCCAGCATTTT
size: -; J: TRBJ2-4; V: TRBV14; D: -; CDR3: CASSQEGGGYKNIQYF; DNA: TGTGCCAGCAGCCAAGAGGGGGGAGGTTACAAAAACATTCAGTACTTC
size: -; J: TRBJ2-7; V: TRBV13; D: TRBD2; CDR3: CASSLEAGGEQYF; DNA: TGTGCCAGCAGCTTAGAGGCCGGGGGGGAGCAGTACTTC
size: -; J: TRBJ1-2; V: TRBV27; D: TRBD1; CDR3: CASSSTRDRANYGYTF; DNA: TGTGCCAGCAGTTCCACCCGGGACAGGGCGAACTATGGCTACACCTTC
size: -; J: TRBJ1-1; V: TRBV6-5; D: TRBD1; CDR3: CASSWTGAAEAFF; DNA: TGTGCCAGCAGTTGGACAGGGGCCGCTGAAGCTTTCTTT
size: -; J: TRBJ2-2; V: TRBV25-1; D: TRBD1; CDR3: CASITRGTGSLRGELFF; DNA: TGTGCCAGCATCACCCGGGGGACAGGGAGCCTAAGGGGGGAGCTGTTTTTT
size: once; J: TRBJ2-6; V: TRBV5-6; D: -; CDR3: CASSLDRSGDSGANVLTF; DNA: TGTGCCAGCAGCTTGGACCGGTCGGGGGACTCTGGGGCCAACGTCCTGACTTTC
size: -; J: TRBJ2-7; V: TRBV7-8; D: -; CDR3: CASSLGRIRSSYEQYF; DNA: TGTGCCAGCAGCTTAGGAAGGATAAGGAGCTCCTACGAGCAGTACTTC
size: -; J: TRBJ2-1; V: TRBV6-1; D: -; CDR3: CASSEGTTPNEQFF; DNA: TGTGCCAGCAGTGAAGGGACTACCCCCAATGAGCAGTTCTTC
size: once; J: TRBJ2-7; V: TRBV4-2; D: -; CDR3: CASSHMTPASEQYF; DNA: TGTGCCAGCAGCCATATGACTCCAGCCTCCGAGCAGTACTTC
size: -; J: TRBJ2-7; V: TRBV12-5; D: TRBD2; CDR3: CASGLGGGEQYF; DNA: TGTGCTAGTGGTTTGGGGGGGGGCGAGCAGTACTTC
size: -; J: TRBJ2-7; V: TRBV12-5; D: -; CDR3: CASGPQSTSSSSYEQYF; DNA: TGTGCTAGTGGTCCACAATCGACATCTTCGAGCTCCTACGAGCAGTACTTC
size: -; J: TRBJ2-7; V: TRBV30; D: TRBD1; CDR3: CAFPGQGPDEQYF; DNA: TGTGCCTTCCCGGGACAGGGACCGGACGAGCAGTACTTC
size: -; J: TRBJ2-7; V: TRBV28; D: -; CDR3: CASSSTAYEQYF; DNA: TGTGCCAGCAGCTCCACGGCCTACGAGCAGTACTTC
size: -; J: TRBJ1-1; V: TRBV19; D: TRBD1; CDR3: CASQSGGPRETRAFF; DNA: TGTGCCAGTCAGTCAGGGGGCCCTAGGGAGACCCGAGCTTTCTTT
size: -; J: TRBJ2-1; V: TRBV29-1; D: -; CDR3: CSVEDTRAYNEQFF; DNA: TGCAGCGTTGAAGATACCAGGGCGTACAATGAGCAGTTCTTC
size: -; J: TRBJ1-2; V: TRBV9; D: -; CDR3: CASSVGRANYGYTF; DNA: TGTGCCAGCAGCGTAGGTAGAGCTAACTATGGCTACACCTTC
size: once; J: TRBJ2-7; V: TRBV19; D: TRBD1; CDR3: CASSWSGTGYEQYF; DNA: TGTGCCAGTAGTTGGTCCGGGACAGGCTACGAGCAGTACTTC
size: -; J: TRBJ1-5; V: TRBV18; D: -; CDR3: CASSPWGGGQPQHF; DNA: TGTGCCAGCTCACCGTGGGGGGGCGGTCAGCCCCAGCATTTT
size: -; J: TRBJ1-1; V: TRBV7-3; D: -; CDR3: CASSYGGNTEAFF; DNA: TGTGCCAGCAGCTATGGAGGGAACACTGAAGCTTTCTTT
size: -; J: TRBJ1-3; V: TRBV29-1; D: -; CDR3: CSAPHGNTIYF; DNA: TGCAGCGCCCCACATGGAAACACCATATATTTT
size: -; J: TRBJ1-3; V: TRBV19; D: -; CDR3: CASSMGALDIYF; DNA: TGTGCCAGTAGTATGGGGGCCCTGGACATATATTTT
size: -; J: TRBJ2-1; V: TRBV5-4; D: -; CDR3: CASSLISNEQFF; DNA: TGTGCCAGCAGCTTGATTAGCAACGAGCAGTTCTTC
size: -; J: TRBJ1-2; V: TRBV27; D: -; CDR3: CACRFSAGNLYGYTF; DNA: TGTGCCTGCCGGTTCTCGGCAGGGAACTTGTATGGCTACACCTTC
size: -; J: TRBJ2-6; V: TRBV5-4; D: TRBD2; CDR3: CASNIAGLSSGANVLTF; DNA: TGTGCCAGCAACATAGCGGGACTCTCCTCTGGGGCCAACGTCCTGACTTTC
size: -; J: TRBJ1-3; V: TRBV18; D: -; CDR3: CASSPSFPGNTIYF; DNA: TGTGCCAGCTCCCCATCATTCCCTGGAAACACCATATATTTT
size: -; J: TRBJ2-7; V: TRBV19; D: -; CDR3: CASSMDSTYEQYF; DNA: TGTGCCAGTAGTATGGACAGTACCTACGAGCAGTACTTC
size: -; J: TRBJ1-1; V: TRBV5-1; D: -; CDR3: CASSLNFPNTEAFF; DNA: TGCGCCAGCAGCTTGAACTTCCCGAACACTGAAGCTTTCTTT
size: -; J: TRBJ2-1; V: TRBV11-2; D: TRBD1; CDR3: CASSFNVQTGLAHNEQFF; DNA: TGTGCCAGCAGCTTTAATGTTCAGACAGGGTTAGCCCACAATGAGCAGTTCTTC
size: -; J: TRBJ2-2; V: TRBV27; D: TRBD2; CDR3: CASSSMKRGRNTGELFF; DNA: TGTGCCAGCAGCTCAATGAAGCGGGGGAGAAACACCGGGGAGCTGTTTTTT
size: -; J: TRBJ2-2; V: TRBV5-1; D: -; CDR3: CASSFRQVNTGELFF; DNA: TGCGCCAGCAGCTTCAGACAGGTGAACACCGGGGAGCTGTTTTTT
size: -; J: TRBJ2-5; V: TRBV6-1; D: TRBD2; CDR3: CASSELAGGPETKYF; DNA: TGTGCCAGCAGTGAACTAGCGGGGGGGCCAGAGACCAAGTACTTC
size: -; J: TRBJ2-7; V: TRBV7-9; D: TRBD2; CDR3: CASSLAIAGGAYEQYF; DNA: TGTGCCAGCAGCTTAGCGATAGCGGGAGGGGCCTACGAGCAGTACTTC
size: -; J: TRBJ2-5; V: TRBV6-5; D: -; CDR3: CASSYSGAGETQYF; DNA: TGTGCCAGCAGTTACTCGGGAGCGGGAGAGACCCAGTACTTC
size: -; J: TRBJ2-1; V: TRBV2; D: TRBD2; CDR3: CASNGLAGGPTRYNEQFF; DNA: TGTGCCAGCAACGGACTAGCGGGGGGGCCGACGAGGTACAATGAGCAGTTCTTC
size: -; J: TRBJ2-7; V: TRBV4-2; D: TRBD2; CDR3: CASSPGTSGYEQYF; DNA: TGTGCCAGCAGTCCCGGGACTAGCGGTTACGAGCAGTACTTC
size: -; J: TRBJ1-5; V: TRBV2; D: -; CDR3: CASSEQLRSNQPQHF; DNA: TGTGCCAGCAGTGAACAACTCCGGAGCAATCAGCCCCAGCATTTT
size: -; J: TRBJ1-3; V: TRBV7-8; D: -; CDR3: CASSLGLGNTIYF; DNA: TGTGCCAGCAGCTTAGGTCTTGGAAACACCATATATTTT
size: -; J: TRBJ1-2; V: TRBV7-9; D: -; CDR3: CASLPVRAEGYTF; DNA: TGTGCCAGTCTTCCCGTGAGGGCGGAGGGCTACACCTTC
size: -; J: TRBJ2-1; V: TRBV27; D: TRBD2; CDR3: CASSLGTSGGNNEQFF; DNA: TGTGCCAGCAGTCTAGGGACTAGCGGGGGGAACAATGAGCAGTTCTTC
size: -; J: TRBJ2-7; V: TRBV7-9; D: -; CDR3: CASSLGLDSSYEQYF; DNA: TGTGCCAGCAGCTTGGGGTTGGACAGCTCCTACGAGCAGTACTTC
size: -; J: TRBJ1-2; V: TRBV19; D: -; CDR3: CASSLQGYYGYTF; DNA: TGTGCCAGTAGTCTACAGGGTTACTATGGCTACACCTTC